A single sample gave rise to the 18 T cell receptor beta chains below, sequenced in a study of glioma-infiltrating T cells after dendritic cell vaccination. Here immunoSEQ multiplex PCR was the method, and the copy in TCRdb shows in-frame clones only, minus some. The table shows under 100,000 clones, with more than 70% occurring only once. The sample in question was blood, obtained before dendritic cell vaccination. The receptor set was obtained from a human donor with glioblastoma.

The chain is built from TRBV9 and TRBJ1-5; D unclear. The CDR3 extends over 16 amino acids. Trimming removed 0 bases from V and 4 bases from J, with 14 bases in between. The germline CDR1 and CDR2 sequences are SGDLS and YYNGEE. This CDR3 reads CASSVGTVPPNQPQHF. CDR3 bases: TGTGCCAGCAGCGTAGGAACTGTACCTCCTAATCAGCCCCAGCATTTT.

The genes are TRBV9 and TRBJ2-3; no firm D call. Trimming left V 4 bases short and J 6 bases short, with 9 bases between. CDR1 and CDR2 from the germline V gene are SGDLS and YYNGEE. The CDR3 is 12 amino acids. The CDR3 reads CASSPTEDTQYF. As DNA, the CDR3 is TGTGCCAGCAGCCCCACGGAGGATACGCAGTATTTT.

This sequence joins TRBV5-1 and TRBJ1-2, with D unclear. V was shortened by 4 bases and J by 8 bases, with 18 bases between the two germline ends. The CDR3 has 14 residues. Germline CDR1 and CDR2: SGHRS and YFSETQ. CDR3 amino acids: CASSALDPGGGYTF. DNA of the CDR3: TGCGCCAGCAGCGCCCTCGACCCCGGCGGGGGCTACACCTTC.

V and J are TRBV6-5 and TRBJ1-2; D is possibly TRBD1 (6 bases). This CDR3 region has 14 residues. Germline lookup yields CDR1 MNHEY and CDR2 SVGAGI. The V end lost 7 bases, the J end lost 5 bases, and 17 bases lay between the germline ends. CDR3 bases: TGTGCCAGCACTCCCGGACAGAGGACTTATGGCTACACCTTC. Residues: CASTPGQRTYGYTF.

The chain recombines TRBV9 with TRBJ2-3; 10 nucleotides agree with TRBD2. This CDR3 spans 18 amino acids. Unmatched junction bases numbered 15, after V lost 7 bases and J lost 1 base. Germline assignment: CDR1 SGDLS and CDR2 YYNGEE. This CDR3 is CASRPTLAGARGTDTQYF. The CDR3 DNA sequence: TGTGCCAGCCGACCCACCCTAGCGGGGGCCCGGGGCACAGATACGCAGTATTTT.

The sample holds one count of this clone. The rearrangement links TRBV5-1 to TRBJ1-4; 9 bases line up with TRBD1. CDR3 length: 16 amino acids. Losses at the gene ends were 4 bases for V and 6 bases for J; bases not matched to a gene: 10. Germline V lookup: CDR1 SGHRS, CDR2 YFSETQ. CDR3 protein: CASSTSTGGLDEKLFF. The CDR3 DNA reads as TGCGCCAGCAGCACATCTACAGGGGGCCTAGATGAAAAACTGTTTTTT. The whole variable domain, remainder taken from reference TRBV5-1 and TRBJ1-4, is KAGVTQTPRYLIKTRGQQVTLSCSPISGHRSVSWYQQTPGQGLQFLFEYFSETQRNKGNFPGRFSGRQFSNSRSEMNVSTLELGDSALYLCASSTSTGGLDEKLFFGSGTQLSVL.

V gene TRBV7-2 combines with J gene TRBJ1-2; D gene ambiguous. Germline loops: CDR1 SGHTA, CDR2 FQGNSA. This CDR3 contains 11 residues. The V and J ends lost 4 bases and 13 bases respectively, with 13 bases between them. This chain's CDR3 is CASSSKLSRTF. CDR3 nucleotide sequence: TGTGCCAGCAGCTCCAAGTTGAGTCGCACCTTC.

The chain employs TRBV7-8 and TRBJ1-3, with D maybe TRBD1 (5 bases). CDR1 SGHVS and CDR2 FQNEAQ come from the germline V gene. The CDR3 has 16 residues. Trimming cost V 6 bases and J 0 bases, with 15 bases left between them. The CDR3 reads CASRLGGWGSGNTIYF. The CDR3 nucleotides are TGTGCCAGCAGGTTGGGGGGATGGGGCTCTGGAAACACCATATATTTT.

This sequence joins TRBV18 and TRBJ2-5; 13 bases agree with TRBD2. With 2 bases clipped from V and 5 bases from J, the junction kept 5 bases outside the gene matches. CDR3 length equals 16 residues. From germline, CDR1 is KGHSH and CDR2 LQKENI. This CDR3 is CASSPGMTSGRETQYF. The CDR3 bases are TGTGCCAGCTCACCAGGGATGACTAGCGGGAGGGAGACCCAGTACTTC.

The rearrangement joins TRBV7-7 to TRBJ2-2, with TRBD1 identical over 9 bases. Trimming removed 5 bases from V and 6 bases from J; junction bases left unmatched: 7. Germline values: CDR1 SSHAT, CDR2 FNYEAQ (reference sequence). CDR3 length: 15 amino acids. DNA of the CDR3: TGTGCCAGCAGCCCGGGACAGGGTATACCCGGGGAGCTGTTTTTT. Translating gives CASSPGQGIPGELFF.

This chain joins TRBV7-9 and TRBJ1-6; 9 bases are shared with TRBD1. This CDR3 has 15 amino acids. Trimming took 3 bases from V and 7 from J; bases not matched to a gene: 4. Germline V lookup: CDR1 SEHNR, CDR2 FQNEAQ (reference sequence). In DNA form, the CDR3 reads TGTGCCAGCAGCTTCCTCGGGACAGGGAATTCACCCCTCCACTTT. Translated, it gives CASSFLGTGNSPLHF.

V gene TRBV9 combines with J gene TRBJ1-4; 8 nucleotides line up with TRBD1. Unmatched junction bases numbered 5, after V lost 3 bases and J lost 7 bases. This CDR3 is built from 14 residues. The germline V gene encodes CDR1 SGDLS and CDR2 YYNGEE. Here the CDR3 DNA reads TGTGCCAGCAGCGGGGGGACAGGAGGTGAAAAACTGTTTTTT. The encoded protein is CASSGGTGGEKLFF.

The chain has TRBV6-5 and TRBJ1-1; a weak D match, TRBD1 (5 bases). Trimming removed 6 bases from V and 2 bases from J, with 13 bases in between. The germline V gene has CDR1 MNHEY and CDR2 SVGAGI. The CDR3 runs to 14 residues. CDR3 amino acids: CASSPRQKNTEAFF. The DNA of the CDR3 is TGTGCCAGCAGCCCAAGACAGAAAAACACTGAAGCTTTCTTT.

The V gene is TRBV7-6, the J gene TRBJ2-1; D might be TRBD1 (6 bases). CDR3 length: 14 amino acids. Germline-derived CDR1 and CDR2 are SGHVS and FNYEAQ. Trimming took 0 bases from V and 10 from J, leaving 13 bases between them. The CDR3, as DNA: TGTGCCAGCAGCTTAGCGGGGCAGGGGAGAGAGCAGTTCTTC. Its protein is CASSLAGQGREQFF.

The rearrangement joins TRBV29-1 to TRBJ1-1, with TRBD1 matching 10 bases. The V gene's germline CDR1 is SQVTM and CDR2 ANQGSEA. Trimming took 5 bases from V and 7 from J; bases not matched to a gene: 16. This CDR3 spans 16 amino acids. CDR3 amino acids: CSVMNIGQGVQGEAFF. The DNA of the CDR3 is TGCAGCGTTATGAATATAGGACAGGGGGTTCAGGGTGAAGCTTTCTTT.

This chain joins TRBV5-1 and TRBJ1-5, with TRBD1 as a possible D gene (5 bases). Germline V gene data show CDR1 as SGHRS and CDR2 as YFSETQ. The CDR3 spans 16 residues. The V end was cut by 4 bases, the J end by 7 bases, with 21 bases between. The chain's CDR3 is CASSPRGGEGVQPQHF. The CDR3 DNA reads TGCGCCAGCAGCCCCAGAGGCGGGGAAGGGGTACAGCCCCAGCATTTT.

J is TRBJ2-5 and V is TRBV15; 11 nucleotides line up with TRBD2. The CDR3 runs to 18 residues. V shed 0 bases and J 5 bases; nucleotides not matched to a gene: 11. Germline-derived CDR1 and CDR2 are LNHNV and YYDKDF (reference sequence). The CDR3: CATSREIVAGGSGETQYF. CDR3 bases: TGTGCCACCAGCAGAGAGATAGTAGCGGGAGGGTCCGGGGAGACCCAGTACTTC.

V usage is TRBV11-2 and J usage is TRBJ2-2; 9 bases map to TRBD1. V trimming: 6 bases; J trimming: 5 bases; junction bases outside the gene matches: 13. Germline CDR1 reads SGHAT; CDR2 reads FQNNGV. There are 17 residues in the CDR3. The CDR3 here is CASRPPGQGSKTGELFF. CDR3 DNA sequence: TGTGCCAGCAGGCCGCCGGGACAGGGTTCCAAGACCGGGGAGCTGTTTTTT.